This passage covers 17 T cell receptor beta chains from one sample sequenced in a study of cytomegalovirus exposure and HLA in healthy donors. The PCR had 60 Vbeta and 13 Jbeta primers. Method: immunoSEQ multiplex PCR; TCRdb's copy keeps in-frame clones and lacks some. The sample has more than 80,000 clones, under 80% seen once. Sequenced: PBMCs. The receptor set was obtained from a human donor in good health.

The chain joins TRBV2 to TRBJ2-3, with 8 bases lining up with TRBD2. The trim removed 0 bases at V and 10 bases at J, leaving 6 bases unmatched. Per the germline V gene, CDR1 is SNHLY and CDR2 is FYNNEI. The CDR3 is made up of 14 amino acids. The CDR3, as DNA: TGTGCCAGCAGTGAAGCGCGGGGGGTTAGTTCGCAGTATTTT. This codes for CASSEARGVSSQYF.

J is TRBJ2-3 and V is TRBV9, with D perhaps matching TRBD2 (6 bases). This CDR3 spans 13 amino acids. CDR1 and CDR2 from the germline V gene are SGDLS and YYNGEE. V gave up 2 bases and J gave up 3 bases, with 7 bases separating them. The CDR3 spells CASSVGGTDTQYF. In DNA form, the CDR3 reads TGTGCCAGCAGCGTGGGGGGTACAGATACGCAGTATTTT.

The chain has TRBV27 and TRBJ1-1; 9 bases map to TRBD1. The CDR3 covers 14 residues. V was pared by 3 bases and J by 4 bases, with 3 bases of the junction left unmatched. The V gene's germline CDR1 is MNHEY and CDR2 SMNVEV (reference sequence). The CDR3 DNA sequence: TGTGCCAGCAGTTTGACAGGGGGATTCACTGAAGCTTTCTTT. Encoded protein: CASSLTGGFTEAFF.

The chain joins TRBV18 to TRBJ2-7; perhaps TRBD1 as D (5 bases). From germline, CDR1 is KGHSH and CDR2 LQKENI. The length of the CDR3 is 14 residues. The ends were cut back, 1 base at V and 0 bases at J, with 7 bases in the middle. CDR3 protein: CASSPQDSSYEQYF. CDR3 DNA sequence: TGTGCCAGCTCACCACAAGACAGCTCCTACGAGCAGTACTTC.

J is TRBJ2-3 and V is TRBV5-1; D might be TRBD1 (5 bases). The V end lost 5 bases, the J end lost 0 bases, and 7 bases lay between the germline ends. The CDR3 runs to 13 residues. The germline gives CDR1 SGHRS, CDR2 YFSETQ. The DNA for the CDR3 is TGCGCCAGCAGGGGGCCCAGCACAGATACGCAGTATTTT. Translating gives CASRGPSTDTQYF.

This chain joins TRBV18 and TRBJ1-2; 11 positions match TRBD1. V shed 2 bases, J shed 5 bases, and the junction held 7 bases outside the gene matches. Germline V lookup: CDR1 KGHSH, CDR2 LQKENI. This CDR3 comprises 16 residues. The CDR3 spells CASSPEGQGGVYGYTF. The CDR3 nucleotides are TGTGCCAGCTCACCAGAGGGACAGGGGGGTGTTTATGGCTACACCTTC.

The CDR3 sequence is CASSVGTLPMNTEAFF. CDR3 in DNA: TGCGCCAGCAGCGTAGGGACACTACCCATGAACACTGAAGCTTTCTTT. The rearrangement links TRBV5-1 to TRBJ1-1, with D possibly TRBD1 on 6 matching bases. V was shortened by 4 bases and J by 0 bases, with 16 bases between the two germline ends. Germline CDR1 reads SGHRS; CDR2 reads YFSETQ. This CDR3 comprises 16 residues.

The chain is built from TRBV6-1 and TRBJ1-6; D may be TRBD1 (5 bases). There are 14 residues in the CDR3. Deletions cut 4 bases from V and 7 bases from J, with 11 bases between. Germline CDR1 is MNHNS and CDR2 is SASEGT. CDR3 protein: CASSVEGSNSPLHF. The CDR3 coding sequence is TGTGCCAGCAGTGTGGAGGGGAGCAATTCACCCCTCCACTTT.

This clone was recorded only once. This sequence joins TRBV4-2 and TRBJ2-5; 7 bases line up with TRBD1. The CDR3 spans 16 residues. CDR1 is LGHNA and CDR2 is YNFKEQ in the germline V gene. With 4 bases clipped from V and 7 bases from J, the junction kept 15 bases outside the gene matches. The CDR3 loop reads CASSPADRVVLATQYF. The CDR3 coding sequence is TGTGCCAGCAGCCCGGCCGACAGGGTTGTTTTGGCGACCCAGTACTTC.

CDR3 region: CASSARTGGRSGYTF. In DNA, the CDR3 is TGCGCCAGCAGCGCCAGGACAGGGGGTAGGAGTGGCTACACCTTC. The chain employs TRBV5-1 and TRBJ1-2; 10 nucleotides agree with TRBD1. CDR1 and CDR2 from the germline V gene are SGHRS and YFSETQ. This CDR3 has 15 residues. With 4 bases clipped from V and 7 bases from J, the junction kept 10 bases outside the gene matches. Combining the CDR3 with reference TRBV5-1 and TRBJ1-2 gives the whole variable domain KAGVTQTPRYLIKTRGQQVTLSCSPISGHRSVSWYQQTPGQGLQFLFEYFSETQRNKGNFPGRFSGRQFSNSRSEMNVSTLELGDSALYLCASSARTGGRSGYTFGSGTRLTVV.

The rearrangement links TRBV19 to TRBJ1-3; TRBD1 aligns across 7 bases. The J segment lost 4 bases and the V segment lost 6 bases, leaving 6 bases of the junction unmatched. Germline CDR1 LNHDA, CDR2 SQIVND (reference sequence). The CDR3 has 14 residues. The CDR3 sequence is CASRPTGVGNTIYF. In DNA, the CDR3 is TGTGCCAGTAGGCCTACAGGGGTCGGAAACACCATATATTTT.

Here the CDR3 reads CASHRTTGSGANVLTF. The CDR3 DNA reads TGTGCCAGCCACCGAACAACAGGCTCTGGGGCCAACGTCCTGACTTTC. The J gene is TRBJ2-6, the V gene TRBV11-2, with D possibly TRBD1 on 5 matching bases. This CDR3 has 16 residues. Looked up from germline, CDR1 is SGHAT and CDR2 is FQNNGV. V gave up 8 bases and J gave up 0 bases, with 14 bases separating them.

This chain connects TRBV5-1 to TRBJ1-3; tentative D call: TRBD1 (5 bases). V dropped 1 base and J dropped 11 bases, with 13 bases sitting between them. The CDR3 is 13 amino acids. Germline V gene sequence: CDR1 SGHRS, CDR2 YFSETQ. CDR3 residues: CASSLIQGGAIYF. The CDR3 DNA reads TGCGCCAGCAGCTTGATCCAGGGTGGTGCCATATATTTT.

The V and J genes are TRBV5-1 and TRBJ1-1; TRBD1 aligns across 7 bases. Trimming removed 2 bases from V and 5 bases from J; junction bases left unmatched: 3. Germline CDR1 and CDR2: SGHRS and YFSETQ. The CDR3 contains 13 residues. This chain's CDR3 is CASSLQQGTEAFF. CDR3 nucleotides: TGCGCCAGCAGCTTACAACAGGGGACTGAAGCTTTCTTT.

With respect to this clone: Other DNA sequences in this sample translate to the same CDR3. The chain couples TRBV5-6 to TRBJ1-3; D gene uncertain. The CDR3 is made up of 16 amino acids. Trimming shortened V by 4 bases and J by 2 bases, and 16 bases separated the two germline ends. Per the germline V gene, CDR1 is SGHDT and CDR2 is YYEEEE. The CDR3 sequence: CASSLSRPITGNTIYF. The CDR3 DNA reads as TGTGCCAGCAGCCTATCGCGGCCCATTACTGGAAACACCATATATTTT. The whole variable domain, filled in from reference TRBV5-6 and TRBJ1-3, reads DAGVTQSPTHLIKTRGQQVTLRCSPKSGHDTVSWYQQALGQGPQFIFQYYEEEERQRGNFPDRFSGHQFPNYSSELNVNALLLGDSALYLCASSLSRPITGNTIYFGEGSWLTVV.

This clone turned up a few times. The chain uses TRBV19 and TRBJ2-7; TRBD1 aligns across 7 bases. The CDR3 consists of 14 residues. Trimming at V came to 3 bases and at J to 6 bases, leaving 8 bases not matched to a gene. In germline, CDR1 is LNHDA, CDR2 SQIVND (reference sequence). The CDR3 sequence is CASSMTGFSGEQYF. CDR3 DNA: TGTGCCAGTAGTATGACAGGGTTCTCTGGCGAGCAGTACTTC.

This sequence joins TRBV29-1 and TRBJ2-7; TRBD1 might be the D (5 bases). V lost 0 bases to trimming and J lost 6 bases, with 9 bases between them. The CDR3 length is 12 residues. The V gene's germline CDR1 is SQVTM and CDR2 ANQGSEA. This CDR3 is CSVEDLGREQYF. Here the CDR3 DNA reads TGCAGCGTTGAAGACCTGGGGCGCGAGCAGTACTTC.